This TCR beta chain was profiled in a study of blood T cells in healthy people across ages (dated by TCRdb to about 2015). Turning to the overall study: In model experiments, template switching captured roughly one uniquely barcoded TCR beta cDNA molecule for every two T cells. The study measured age-related changes in TCR beta repertoire diversity using deep sequencing normalized with unique cDNA molecular identifiers. For two donors (one aged 18 to 30 and one aged 80 or older), the study analyzed two additional independent replicas of 1 million unique cDNA reads from the same blood draw. The donors were split into four age groups: young (average around 16 years), middle-aged (roughly 42), aged (approximately 60) and long-lived (over 75). Beyond this particular receptor, the publication reports: Estimates of total diversity based on one million sequenced T cells were regarded as lower bounds and as underestimates. The CMV infection status of donors was not known, potentially confounding age-related changes in expanded clonotypes. Bulk unsorted PBMC profiling prevented conclusive comparison of naive and antigen-experienced compartments. Observed TCR beta diversity per million T cells fell roughly linearly with age, and a significant reduction was already apparent by age around 40. Observed TCR beta diversity correlated strongly with the percentage of naive T cells measured by flow cytometry. Compared with the aged group, more naive CD4+ T cells, fewer expanded clones and increased TCR diversity were shown by the long-lived group, suggesting age selection.

V trim: 5 bases; J trim: 5 bases; unmatched bases: 5. Inclusive of the bounding cysteine and phenylalanine, the CDR3 is 14 residues long. Only CDR3 DNA remains: 42 bases, in frame from the first base. The library was obtained by 5' RACE. This sample was sequenced with an Illumina HiSeq 2500. A second 7 to 11 cycle PCR used a sample-barcoded 5' primer and a J-beta primer mix. A unique molecular identifier was introduced onto each TCR beta cDNA molecule by a template-switch 5' adaptor carrying 12 random nucleotides. Each sample yielded at least 2.5 million CDR3-containing paired-end reads. The Mint cDNA synthesis kit, primed by a TRBC-specific oligonucleotide, was used to synthesize first-strand cDNA from all RNA. After uracil-DNA glycosylase treatment, a first 18-cycle PCR used universal primers M1SS and BC2_uni_R on all cDNA. The authors' pipeline ran thus. Each sample was normalized by randomly selecting 1 million high-quality reads, each carrying a distinct molecular identifier. Instead of being binned into consensus sequences, reads that shared molecular identifiers were thrown out. MiTCR, run with a Q25 quality threshold and the strictest error-elimination algorithm, handled CDR3 identification, clonotype clustering and error correction. Lower-bound total TCR beta diversity was estimated with a nonparametric unseen species model using Euler transformation. Clones were called with MiXCR by TCRdb after fastp trimmed the public reads at Q25, and only in-frame beta chains were retained. All rows with the same CDR3 protein become a single entry with the most common DNA and genes. TCRdb assigned the V and J calls; the authors' analysis was not used. Counted in this sample were about 800,000 distinct CDR3 sequences; 25% of them appeared once. The ten largest clones represent under 4.5% of the sample.

Note on this clonotype: Its antigen is still unknown. Base qualities are missing; no much larger clone stands one base away.

Systemically healthy Caucasian individuals from Russia, some 38 in total and aged about 6 to 90 years, were included as donors. Each donor gave ten milliliters of peripheral blood, collected into EDTA-treated Vacutainer tubes. Ficoll-Paque density-gradient centrifugation was used to isolate PBMCs, with at least 6 million obtained per sample. Total RNA was extracted from PBMCs with Trizol reagent, with at least 5.5 micrograms obtained per sample. The percentages of naive CD45RAhigh/CD27high T cells were determined by flow cytometry on a PBMC aliquot from every donor. The data were also submitted as part of a second study, on T cells of mothers and their children. That second report states: Nine systemically healthy Caucasian individuals served as donors, namely three mothers together with their six children. cDNA synthesis consumed the entire amount of extracted RNA, loaded at approximately 1.6 ug RNA in each 15 ul reaction. Sample barcodes and 2-4 random nucleotides were added via the M1S primer in the second PCR. More than 8 million TCR beta CDR3 reads were obtained from each mother, and 2.5 million to 3.5 million reads were obtained from each child. Thymic selection shapes the output of TCR recombination in a similar way in related and unrelated pairs, and inherited differences have a minor effect. Normalized repertoire overlap was always found to be slightly, but never significantly, higher in related mother-child pairs than in unrelated mother-child pairs. No persistent microchimeric T cell clones were found, with a detection sensitivity of approximately 110 clones per million clonotypes. The study used deep NGS to compare TCR beta repertoires of mothers and children, seeking features distinguishing related mother-child pairs from unrelated individuals. On average, the children were around 11 +/- 4 years old, while the mothers were around 40 +/- 4 years old. After adapter ligation with NEBNext reagents, the libraries were sequenced on Illumina HiSeq 2000 with 100+100 nt paired-end reads. To prevent cross-contamination, the mother and child libraries were prepared one month apart and sequenced in separate runs. Each donor had between roughly 450,000 and 2,300,000 distinct TCR beta clonotypes identified. Naive TCR beta clonotypes were estimated from low-frequency clonotypes matched to each donor's FACS-determined naive share, without sorting.

The sequenced sample was blood. The sequence was obtained from a boy between 5 and 17 years old in good health. This chain is built from TRBV12-3 or TRBV12-4 and TRBJ2-7, and 11 junction bases match TRBD1. CDR3 loop: CASSRTGGRDEQYF. The DNA sequence follows: TGTGCCAGCAGTAGGACAGGGGGCAGGGACGAGCAGTACTTC.